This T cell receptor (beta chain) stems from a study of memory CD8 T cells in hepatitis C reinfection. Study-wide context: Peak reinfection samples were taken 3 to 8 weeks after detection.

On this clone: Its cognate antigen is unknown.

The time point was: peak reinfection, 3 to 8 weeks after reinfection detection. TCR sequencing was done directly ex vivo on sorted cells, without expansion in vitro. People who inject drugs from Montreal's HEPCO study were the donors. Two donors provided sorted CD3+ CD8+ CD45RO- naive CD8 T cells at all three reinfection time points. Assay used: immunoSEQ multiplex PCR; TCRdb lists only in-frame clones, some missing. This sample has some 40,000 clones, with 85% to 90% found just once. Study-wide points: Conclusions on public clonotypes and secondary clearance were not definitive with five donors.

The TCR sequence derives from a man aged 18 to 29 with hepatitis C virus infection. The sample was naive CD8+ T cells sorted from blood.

The CDR3 loop reads CASSLGTTYNEQFF. The CDR3 DNA follows: TGTGCCAGCAGTTTAGGTACTACTTACAATGAGCAGTTCTTC. The gene calls are TRBV27 and TRBJ2-1, with D unresolved. The CDR3 has 14 amino acids. Trimming took 2 bases from V and 4 from J, leaving 9 bases between them. Germline CDR1 MNHEY, CDR2 SMNVEV (reference sequence).